This TCR beta chain appears in the sequencing data of a study of blood T cell repertoires in COVID-19. The V gene's germline CDR1 is MNHEY and CDR2 SMNVEV (reference sequence). The CDR3 covers 16 residues. Trimming took 6 bases from V and 1 from J, leaving 18 bases between them. Sequencing used immunoSEQ multiplex PCR; TCRdb keeps in-frame clones, though not all of them. The data show roughly 180,000 clones, roughly 85% seen once. The sample comprised PBMCs or T cells enriched from blood (not recorded which). The chain carries TRBV27 and TRBJ1-2; the D gene is possibly TRBD1 (5 bases). This sequence was found in a middle-aged man who had recovered from COVID-19. CDR3 nucleotide sequence: TGTGCCAGCAGGGGGGGTAAAGGATTTTTTAACTATGGCTACACCTTC. It translates to CASRGGKGFFNYGYTF.